This TCR beta chain comes out of a study of shared clonotypes between healthy human individuals. Overall study results and limits: Clonotype sharing among donors, it was expected, would be affected by sequencing depth.

A word on this clone: Its antigen is unknown.

With V trimmed by 3 bases and J by 4 bases, 3 bases remained unmatched. Looked up from germline, CDR1 is SGHTA and CDR2 is FQGNSA. The CDR3 has 14 amino acids. Produced via immunoSEQ multiplex PCR; TCRdb's table is partial and in-frame only. The table has about a million clones, 60% to 85% seen once. Every contributor of samples was a Caucasian grown-up residing in Nashville, Tennessee. From CD4+ cells came CD45RA+ naive and CD45RA-negative memory subsets. Sequencing input: memory CD4+ T cells from PBMCs. Subset: CD45RA-negative fraction. The receptor was isolated from a man between 18 and 29 years old in good health. Some clones in this sample may be carry-over from other donors' samples. This chain uses TRBV7-2 with TRBJ2-5; TRBD2 aligns across 9 bases. The CDR3 bases are TGTGCCAGCAGCTTCGGGACTAGCACAGAGACCCAGTACTTC. It yields the protein CASSFGTSTETQYF.